The next 10 T cell receptor beta chains were all read from a single sample in a study of T cells after somatic rescue of genetic block. Here immunoSEQ multiplex PCR was the method, and the copy in TCRdb shows in-frame clones only, minus some. Altogether tens of thousands of clones are present, 80% to 90% being singletons, with the ten largest covering 1.6%. The sample consisted of peripheral blood mononuclear cells (PBMCs). These receptors all stem from a woman between 18 and 30 years old.

The chain recombines TRBV28 with TRBJ2-5, with D maybe TRBD1 (5 bases). Germline V gene data show CDR1 as MDHEN and CDR2 as SYDVKM. The CDR3 covers 15 residues. The V end was cut by 3 bases, the J end by 5 bases, with 16 bases between. CDR3 protein: CASSLARVVGETQYF. Here the CDR3 DNA reads TGTGCCAGCAGTTTGGCCAGGGTGGTCGGGGAGACCCAGTACTTC.

The genes are TRBV19 and TRBJ1-1; D may be TRBD1 (5 bases). Germline loops: CDR1 LNHDA, CDR2 SQIVND (reference sequence). V shed 5 bases and J shed 4 bases, with 11 bases lying between them. The CDR3 length is 13 residues. CDR3 nucleotide sequence: TGTGCCAGTAGTCAAGGGGTCGGCACTGAAGCTTTCTTT. It yields the protein CASSQGVGTEAFF.

The chain links TRBV14 to TRBJ2-1, with 12 nucleotides matching TRBD2. There are 17 residues in the CDR3. With 4 bases clipped from V and 9 bases from J, the junction kept 13 bases outside the gene matches. CDR1 is SGHDN and CDR2 is FVKESK in the germline V gene. The CDR3 DNA is TGTGCCAGCAGCCGCCAACTAGCGGGAGGTGGGAAGGGTGAGCAGTTCTTC. It yields the protein CASSRQLAGGGKGEQFF.

V and J are TRBV7-3 and TRBJ2-7; tentative D call: TRBD2 (5 bases). The germline V gene has CDR1 SGHTA and CDR2 FQGTGA. Between the trimmed V and J ends, which lost 2 bases and 7 bases, there was a span of 12 bases. The CDR3 totals 13 residues. The CDR3 spells CASSLGGPGEQYF. The CDR3 nucleotides read TGTGCCAGCAGCTTAGGCGGCCCGGGGGAGCAGTACTTC.

The chain has TRBV18 and TRBJ2-3; possibly TRBD2 for D (6 bases). V was cut by 2 bases and J by 7 bases, with 13 bases left in between. The CDR3 extends over 14 amino acids. Germline lookup yields CDR1 KGHSH and CDR2 LQKENI. The CDR3 bases are TGTGCCAGCTCACCAGTGGAGGGTCGATATACGCAGTATTTT. It specifies CASSPVEGRYTQYF. Full variable domain (rest looked up from reference TRBV18 and TRBJ2-3): NAGVMQNPRHLVRRRGQEARLRCSPMKGHSHVYWYRQLPEEGLKFMVYLQKENIIDESGMPKERFSAEFPKEGPSILRIQQVVRGDSAAYFCASSPVEGRYTQYFGPGTRLTVL.

This clone was seen only a few times. The rearrangement uses TRBV2 and TRBJ1-5; 7 bases map to TRBD1. The CDR3 totals 14 residues. With 5 bases clipped from V and 3 bases from J, the junction kept 4 bases outside the gene matches. Germline lookup yields CDR1 SNHLY and CDR2 FYNNEI. This CDR3 is CASSKTGNNQPQHF. The DNA for the CDR3 is TGTGCCAGCAGTAAGACAGGGAACAATCAGCCCCAGCATTTT.

The genes are TRBV2 and TRBJ1-4; 11 bases are shared with TRBD1. The CDR3 length is 12 residues. Germline CDR1 and CDR2: SNHLY and FYNNEI. The trim removed 10 bases at V and 10 bases at J, leaving 5 bases unmatched. This CDR3 reads CATSGTGGKLFF. The CDR3 bases are TGTGCCACCTCCGGGACAGGGGGAAAACTGTTTTTT.

The V gene is TRBV2, the J gene TRBJ2-3; possible D gene TRBD2, 5 bases. The germline V and J ends were trimmed by 7 bases and 4 bases, with 15 bases remaining between them. Germline V gene data show CDR1 as SNHLY and CDR2 as FYNNEI. The CDR3 covers 14 residues. The CDR3 loop is CASIISVGADTQYF. The DNA of the CDR3 is TGTGCCAGCATAATTTCCGTGGGAGCAGATACGCAGTATTTT.

This clone was observed a few times. This chain connects TRBV19 to TRBJ1-5, with TRBD1 matching over 7 bases. J lost 4 bases, V lost 6 bases, and 12 bases had no gene match. The CDR3 runs 16 residues. Germline V lookup: CDR1 LNHDA, CDR2 SQIVND (reference sequence). CDR3 loop: CASSRQGVRPNQPQHF. CDR3 nucleotides: TGTGCCAGTAGCCGGCAGGGGGTGAGGCCAAATCAGCCCCAGCATTTT. Complete variable domain (other parts from reference TRBV19 and TRBJ1-5): DGGITQSPKYLFRKEGQNVTLSCEQNLNHDAMYWYRQDPGQGLRLIYYSQIVNDFQKGDIAEGYSVSREKKESFPLTVTSAQKNPTAFYLCASSRQGVRPNQPQHFGDGTRLSIL.

The V gene is TRBV6-4, the J gene TRBJ1-1; a weak D match, TRBD1 (6 bases). CDR1 is MRHNA, CDR2 SNTAGT, per germline. The CDR3 has 13 residues. V was trimmed by 5 bases and J by 3 bases, leaving 10 bases between them. CDR3 residues: CASSQGPDTEAFF. The DNA of the CDR3 is TGTGCCAGCAGTCAGGGGCCGGACACTGAAGCTTTCTTT.